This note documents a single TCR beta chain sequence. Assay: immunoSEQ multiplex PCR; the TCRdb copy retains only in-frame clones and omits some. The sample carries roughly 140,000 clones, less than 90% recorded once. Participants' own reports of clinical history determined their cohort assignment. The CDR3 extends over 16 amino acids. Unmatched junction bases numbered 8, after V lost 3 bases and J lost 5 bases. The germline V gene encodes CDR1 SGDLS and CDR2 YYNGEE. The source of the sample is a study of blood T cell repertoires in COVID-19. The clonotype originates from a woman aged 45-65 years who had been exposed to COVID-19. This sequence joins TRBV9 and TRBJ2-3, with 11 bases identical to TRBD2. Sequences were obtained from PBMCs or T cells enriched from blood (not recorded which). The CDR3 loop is CASSATSGGSLDTQYF. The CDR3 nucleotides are TGTGCCAGCAGCGCCACTAGCGGGGGCTCCTTAGATACGCAGTATTTT.